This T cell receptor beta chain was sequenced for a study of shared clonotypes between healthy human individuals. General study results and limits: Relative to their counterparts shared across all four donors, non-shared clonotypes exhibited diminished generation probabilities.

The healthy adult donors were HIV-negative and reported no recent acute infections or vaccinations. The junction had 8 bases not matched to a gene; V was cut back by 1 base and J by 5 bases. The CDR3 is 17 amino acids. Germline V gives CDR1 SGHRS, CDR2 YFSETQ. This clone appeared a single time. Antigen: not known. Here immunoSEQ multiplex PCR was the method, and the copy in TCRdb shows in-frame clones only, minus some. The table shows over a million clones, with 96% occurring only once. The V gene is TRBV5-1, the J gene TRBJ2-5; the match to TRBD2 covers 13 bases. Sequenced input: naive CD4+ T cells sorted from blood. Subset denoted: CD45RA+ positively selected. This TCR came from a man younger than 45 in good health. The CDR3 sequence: CASSLTSGRAALETQYF. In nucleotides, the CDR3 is TGCGCCAGCAGCTTGACTAGCGGGAGGGCCGCGTTGGAGACCCAGTACTTC. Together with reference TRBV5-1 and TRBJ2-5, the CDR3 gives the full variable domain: KAGVTQTPRYLIKTRGQQVTLSCSPISGHRSVSWYQQTPGQGLQFLFEYFSETQRNKGNFPGRFSGRQFSNSRSEMNVSTLELGDSALYLCASSLTSGRAALETQYFGPGTRLLVL.